This passage covers 29 T cell receptor beta chains from one sample sequenced in a study of CD8 T cells in ankylosing spondylitis listed by TCRdb under 2017. The method behind the library was 5' RACE. The instrument given in TCRdb is Illumina HiSeq 2500. TCRdb redid the processing of the public reads, applying fastp at Q25 and MiXCR, and retained in-frame beta chains. Each entry is one CDR3 protein sequence, shown with its most common DNA and genes. The sample contains more than 300,000 distinct CDR3 sequences, less than 10% of them found a single time. The ten top clones hold more than 12% of the sample. What the work shows at the level of the full study, not this receptor alone: A TCR beta motif of several highly homologous amino acid variants appeared characteristic of blood from ankylosing spondylitis patients.

What these receptors recognize is not known. Sequencing was done on a sample of blood, either unsorted or a sorted T cell fraction (not recorded which). These receptors all come from a male donor with ankylosing spondylitis.

The J gene is TRBJ2-1, the V gene TRBV3-1; 8 bases line up with TRBD2. The CDR3 sequence is 15 residues long. Germline-derived CDR1 and CDR2 are LGHDT and YNNKEL (reference sequence). V shed 4 bases, J shed 3 bases, and the junction held 5 bases outside the gene matches. DNA for the CDR3: TGTGCCAGCAGCCGTATGGCGGGAGGCTACAATGAGCAGTTCTTC. Translation: CASSRMAGGYNEQFF.

The chain links TRBV12-3 or TRBV12-4 to TRBJ2-3; tentatively, D is TRBD2 (6 bases). V was shortened by 7 bases and J by 2 bases, with 19 bases between the two germline ends. CDR3 length equals 16 residues. The CDR3 bases are TGTGCCAGCACCATAAGGTTGGGAGGACCCACAGATACGCAGTATTTT. It codes for CASTIRLGGPTDTQYF.

V gene TRBV6-5 combines with J gene TRBJ1-1; 8 bases line up with TRBD1. This CDR3 comprises 17 residues. The germline gives CDR1 MNHEY, CDR2 SVGAGI. Trimming removed 2 bases from V and 5 bases from J; junction bases left unmatched: 13. This chain's CDR3 is CASSYTTRDGQGTEAFF. The CDR3 DNA is TGTGCCAGCAGTTACACAACGAGGGACGGACAGGGAACTGAAGCTTTCTTT.

This chain uses TRBV5-1 with TRBJ2-7; a possible D gene is TRBD2 (6 bases). From germline, CDR1 is SGHRS and CDR2 YFSETQ. The V and J ends lost 0 bases and 3 bases respectively, with 10 bases between them. This CDR3 region has 14 residues. The DNA for the CDR3 is TGCGCCAGCAGCTTGGGCGGGAACCGCTACGAGCAGTACTTC. Translation: CASSLGGNRYEQYF.

The gene calls are TRBV5-1 and TRBJ2-2, with D possibly TRBD1 on 6 matching bases. The CDR3 length is 16 residues. Trimming left V 0 bases short and J 6 bases short, with 15 bases between. Germline CDR1 SGHRS, CDR2 YFSETQ. CDR3 in amino acids: CASSLVQGKRAGELFF. The CDR3 DNA is TGCGCCAGCAGCTTGGTCCAGGGGAAGAGGGCCGGGGAGCTGTTTTTT. The entire variable domain, with the rest obtained from reference TRBV5-1 and TRBJ2-2, is as follows: KAGVTQTPRYLIKTRGQQVTLSCSPISGHRSVSWYQQTPGQGLQFLFEYFSETQRNKGNFPGRFSGRQFSNSRSEMNVSTLELGDSALYLCASSLVQGKRAGELFFGEGSRLTVL.

This chain links TRBV14 with TRBJ1-2, with D maybe TRBD1 (5 bases). The V gene lost 5 bases and the J gene lost 3 bases, with 10 bases spanning the gap. The CDR3 is 13 residues long. The germline V gene encodes CDR1 SGHDN and CDR2 FVKESK. The DNA for the CDR3 is TGTGCCAGCAGCTGGGACTCAGACTATGGCTACACCTTC. It yields the protein CASSWDSDYGYTF.

This clonotype was seen only a few times. Relative to the germline gene, one junction end is altered; a read error may explain this. The chain carries TRBV5-1 and TRBJ2-5; TRBD2 is a possible D gene (5 bases). The CDR3 runs 14 residues. The germline V gene encodes CDR1 SGHRS and CDR2 YFSETQ. For the CDR3, the DNA is TGCGCCAGCAGATTGGGCCTCGGGGTGGAGACCCAGTACTTC. Amino acid sequence: CASRLGLGVETQYF.

Many counts were recorded for this clonotype. The rearrangement uses TRBV6-2 or TRBV6-3 and TRBJ2-1, with 7 bases lining up with TRBD2. J gave up 6 bases and V 2 bases, and 1 base lay outside the gene matches. CDR1 is MNHEY, CDR2 SVGEGT, per germline. The CDR3 contains 13 residues. CDR3 DNA: TGTGCCAGCAGTTACGCTAGCGGCAATGAGCAGTTCTTC. This gives the protein CASSYASGNEQFF.

This clonotype was observed a handful of times. The chain couples TRBV28 to TRBJ2-7; TRBD2 is a possible D gene (6 bases). Germline loops: CDR1 MDHEN, CDR2 SYDVKM. V was clipped by 7 bases and J by 3 bases, with 19 bases between them. The CDR3 sequence is 15 residues long. This CDR3 is CASTIAPGVVYEQYF. The CDR3 nucleotides read TGTGCCAGCACCATCGCCCCGGGAGTCGTCTACGAGCAGTACTTC.

This clonotype has ten or more counts. The rearrangement uses TRBV7-8 and TRBJ2-6; a possible D gene is TRBD1 (5 bases). Per the germline V gene, CDR1 is SGHVS and CDR2 is FQNEAQ. The V end lost 5 bases, the J end lost 7 bases, and 15 bases lay between the germline ends. The CDR3 loop spans 15 amino acids. Written as DNA, the CDR3 is TGTGCCAGCAGCCTGTGGACATCCAACGCCAACGTCCTGACTTTC. It specifies CASSLWTSNANVLTF.

This clonotype has only a few counts. The V and J genes are TRBV12-3 or TRBV12-4 and TRBJ2-5; D remains ambiguous. The CDR3 totals 13 residues. Trimming removed 5 bases at V and 5 bases at J, with 12 bases between. This CDR3 is CASSPPDGETQYF. The DNA of the CDR3 is TGTGCCAGCAGTCCCCCTGACGGGGAGACCCAGTACTTC.

This clonotype showed up many times. Because the CDR3's place on the DNA is in doubt, the DNA is left out and the CDR3 is given as listed by TCRdb. The J gene is TRBJ2-1, the V gene TRBV21-1; the table's D call TRBD1 went unverified against the DNA. TRBV21-1 is marked as a pseudogene. With termini counted, the CDR3 has 19 amino acids. The CDR3 region is CASSKLFPVGQGTDNEQFF.

There are a few counts of this clonotype. The chain uses TRBV20-1 and TRBJ1-1; maybe TRBD1 (5 bases). Looked up from germline, CDR1 is DFQATT and CDR2 is SNEGSKA (reference sequence). The CDR3 sequence is 15 residues long. V was pared by 0 bases and J by 1 base, with 12 bases between. The CDR3 loop is CSARDDGGENTEAFF. DNA of the CDR3: TGCAGTGCTAGAGATGATGGGGGGGAGAACACTGAAGCTTTCTTT.

This clonotype came up a few times. The chain couples TRBV6-1 to TRBJ1-5; D might be TRBD1 (6 bases). The CDR3 consists of 13 residues. Germline-derived CDR1 and CDR2 are MNHNS and SASEGT. The V and J ends lost 8 bases and 5 bases respectively, with 13 bases between them. DNA for the CDR3: TGTGCCAGCCGACAGGCGCTACATCAGCCCCAGCATTTT. Protein sequence: CASRQALHQPQHF.

This clonotype was seen ten or more times. The chain couples TRBV9 to TRBJ2-7; D is unresolved. CDR3 length: 13 residues. CDR1 is SGDLS and CDR2 is YYNGEE in the germline V gene. The V end lost 3 bases, the J end lost 0 bases, and 7 bases lay between the germline ends. The DNA of the CDR3 is TGTGCCAGCAGCGGAGGCAGCTCCTACGAGCAGTACTTC. Protein: CASSGGSSYEQYF.

This clonotype was detected only a few times. This chain uses TRBV5-4 with TRBJ2-7; 9 bases match TRBD2. V gave up 4 bases and J gave up 2 bases; unmatched junction bases: 7. Germline V gene lookup returns CDR1 SGHNT and CDR2 YYREEE (reference sequence). The CDR3 covers 15 residues. CDR3 nucleotides: TGTGCCAGCAGCCCAGGGGTAGCGGGAGCCTACGAGCAGTACTTC. It is translated as CASSPGVAGAYEQYF.

The V call is TRBV5-1, the J call TRBJ1-4, with 8 bases that match TRBD1. The germline gives CDR1 SGHRS, CDR2 YFSETQ. J gave up 8 bases and V 4 bases, and 7 bases lay outside the gene matches. CDR3 length equals 14 residues. CDR3 amino acids: CASSPGQAREKLFF. The CDR3 nucleotides are TGCGCCAGCAGCCCGGGACAGGCTAGAGAAAAACTGTTTTTT.

At least ten counts were recorded for this clonotype. The chain has TRBV11-2 and TRBJ2-3, with D perhaps TRBD1 or TRBD2 (5 bases each). Trimming shortened V by 5 bases and J by 2 bases, and 11 bases separated the two germline ends. This CDR3 spans 14 amino acids. The germline gives CDR1 SGHAT, CDR2 FQNNGV. The CDR3 DNA is TGTGCCAGCAGCCTCGGGACCAACACAGATACGCAGTATTTT. This sequence encodes CASSLGTNTDTQYF.

This chain's CDR3 is CASSYRAPGIYEQYF. CDR3 in DNA: TGTGCCAGCAGTTACCGAGCCCCAGGCATCTACGAGCAGTACTTC. The rearrangement links TRBV6-5 to TRBJ2-7; D is undetermined. This CDR3 has 15 residues. Germline V CDR1 and CDR2: MNHEY, SVGAGI. V was shortened by 2 bases and J by 3 bases, with 14 bases between the two germline ends.

V is TRBV4-2 and J is TRBJ2-5; 10 bases are shared with TRBD2. CDR3 size: 16 residues. The trim removed 0 bases at V and 3 bases at J, leaving 4 bases unmatched. The germline V gene has CDR1 LGHNA and CDR2 YNFKEQ. The CDR3, as DNA: TGTGCCAGCAGCCAAGAATCAGGACTAGCGGAAGAGACCCAGTACTTC. Translating it yields CASSQESGLAEETQYF.

V usage is TRBV5-6 and J usage is TRBJ2-7; 11 bases are a match to TRBD1. This CDR3 is 15 amino acids long. Germline V gene sequence: CDR1 SGHDT, CDR2 YYEEEE. V was clipped by 4 bases and J by 1 base; unmatched bases: 4. CDR3 sequence reads: CASSLGQGVSYEQYF. CDR3 sequence (DNA): TGTGCCAGCAGCCTGGGACAGGGGGTTTCCTACGAGCAGTACTTC.

This clonotype was seen repeatedly, ten times or more. The V and J genes are TRBV20-1 and TRBJ2-1; 7 bases agree with TRBD1. In germline, CDR1 is DFQATT, CDR2 SNEGSKA (reference sequence). The CDR3 is made up of 12 amino acids. The CDR3 reads CSAGTDYNEQFF. CDR3 coding DNA: TGCAGCGCCGGGACAGACTACAATGAGCAGTTCTTC.

This clonotype was counted at least ten times. V gene TRBV12-3 or TRBV12-4 combines with J gene TRBJ2-5; 8 bases align to TRBD1. V shed 8 bases, J shed 2 bases, and the junction held 4 bases outside the gene matches. The CDR3 sequence is 13 residues long. CDR3 bases: TGTGCCAGCGAGGACAGGGCACAAGAGACCCAGTACTTC. As protein: CASEDRAQETQYF.

This clonotype was seen only a few times. This chain links TRBV5-1 with TRBJ1-2, with D unresolved. This CDR3 has 12 amino acids. Trimming cost V 4 bases and J 6 bases, with 10 bases left between them. Germline V gene data show CDR1 as SGHRS and CDR2 as YFSETQ. CDR3 amino acids: CASSPRSDGYTF. In DNA, the CDR3 is TGCGCCAGCAGCCCACGGTCTGATGGCTACACCTTC.

This clonotype was detected many times. The CDR3 protein is CATQLGTGQETQYF. In nucleotides, the CDR3 is TGTGCCACCCAACTTGGGACAGGGCAAGAGACCCAGTACTTC. V and J are TRBV12-3 or TRBV12-4 and TRBJ2-5; TRBD1 agrees at 9 bases. The CDR3 loop spans 14 amino acids. The J segment lost 2 bases and the V segment lost 10 bases, leaving 8 bases of the junction unmatched.

The V and J genes are TRBV5-1 and TRBJ2-7; 11 bases line up with TRBD2. This CDR3 contains 14 residues. Germline V gene data show CDR1 as SGHRS and CDR2 as YFSETQ. The junction had 7 bases not matched to a gene; V was cut back by 5 bases and J by 6 bases. The CDR3 bases are TGCGCCAGCAGGCCAACCGGGACTAGCGGCGAGCAGTACTTC. This gives the protein CASRPTGTSGEQYF.

V gene TRBV19 combines with J gene TRBJ1-5; 10 bases fit TRBD1. Germline CDR1 and CDR2: LNHDA and SQIVND (reference sequence). The CDR3 extends over 15 amino acids. V dropped 7 bases and J dropped 6; count of bases not matched to a gene: 9. This CDR3 is CASTSGQGFGQPQHF. CDR3 coding DNA: TGTGCCAGTACCTCGGGACAGGGGTTCGGTCAGCCCCAGCATTTT.

This clonotype came up a few times. The chain combines TRBV29-1 with TRBJ2-7; unclear D gene. V dropped 4 bases and J dropped 3 bases, with 22 bases sitting between them. This CDR3 contains 16 residues. CDR1 SQVTM and CDR2 ANQGSEA come from the germline V gene. The CDR3 loop is CSVVAAGRARYYEQYF. The CDR3 nucleotides read TGCAGCGTTGTCGCCGCAGGCAGAGCTAGATACTACGAGCAGTACTTC.

This clonotype was picked up many times. V and J are TRBV25-1 and TRBJ2-7; TRBD1 aligns across 7 bases. Trimming took 4 bases from V and 3 from J; bases not matched to a gene: 6. CDR1 MGHDK and CDR2 SYGVNS come from the germline V gene. There are 14 residues in the CDR3. Written as DNA, the CDR3 is TGTGCCAGCAGTGTGACAGGGAGCCGCTACGAGCAGTACTTC. The encoded protein is CASSVTGSRYEQYF.